This T cell receptor beta chain was retrieved from a study of blood T cell repertoires in COVID-19. Turning to the study itself: Spain, Italy and the United States supplied samples that represented acute and convalescent COVID-19. Sample material is recorded as cDNA or gDNA derived from T cells, B-cell-depleted T cells, or PBMCs.

Clinical histories supplied by participants themselves formed the basis of cohort assignment. V lost 0 bases, J lost 4 bases, and 12 bases stayed unmatched. Germline V CDR1 and CDR2: LGHDT, YNNKEL (reference sequence). The CDR3 contains 18 residues. Repertoires were generated with immunoSEQ multiplex PCR, while TCRdb's copy carries only in-frame clones and drops some. The data show 200,000 or so clones, 88% seen once. The chain employs TRBV3-1 (or the pseudogene TRBV3-2) and TRBJ1-3; 7 bases are a match to TRBD1. Source material: PBMCs or T cells enriched from blood (not recorded which). The receptor was isolated from a woman aged 40 to 55 with acute COVID-19. The CDR3 region is CASSQERLGRGYGNTIYF. As DNA, the CDR3 is TGTGCCAGCAGCCAAGAGAGGTTGGGCAGGGGGTACGGAAACACCATATATTTT.